This record covers a single T cell receptor beta chain. Its cognate antigen is unknown. One end of the junction is discordant with germline, which a read error may explain. Repertoires were generated with immunoSEQ multiplex PCR, while TCRdb's copy carries only in-frame clones and drops some. The table has approximately 150,000 clones, under 95% seen once. The sample originates from a study of T cell responses to AZD1222 COVID-19 vaccine. The study, taken as a whole, reports: Unmutated variant regions are reportedly targeted by nearly half of spike-specific TCRs.

The CDR3 has 12 residues. The V gene's germline CDR1 is KGHSH and CDR2 LQKENI. This chain uses TRBV18 with TRBJ2-3; D unclear. This sequence originates from an adult in good health. Material: peripheral blood, obtained on day 0 of AZD1222 vaccination. CDR3: CASSPGTDTQYF. Here the CDR3 DNA reads TGTGCCAGCTCACCAGGCACGGATACGCAGTATTTT.